This T cell receptor (beta chain) was recovered during a study of regulatory T cells in long-lasting Graves disease. The time point denotes: newly diagnosed GD, antithyroid drugs for less than 3 months. TCR sequences were obtained from RNA taken from PBMCs. Assembly of TCR beta libraries relied on iRepertoire HTBI primers together with Arm-PCR of CDR3 regions. Per the authors' pipeline: Identification across samples found approximately 60 TRBV and around 15 TRBJ segments. TCRdb independently ran MiXCR on the multiplex PCR reads; one entry per CDR3 protein. None of the V and J calls come from the authors' own analysis; TCRdb made them. The repertoire has hundreds of thousands of distinct CDR3 sequences, roughly 15% of them found once; the top ten carry more than 15%. CDR3 length: 13 residues. The germline V gene encodes CDR1 DFQATT and CDR2 SNEGSKA (reference sequence). Germline trimming cut 5 bases from V and 10 bases from J; bases unmatched to any gene: 6.

This clonotype has a count of ten or more. The same sample was also used in a study of T cells in Graves' hyperthyroidism and ophthalmopathy. As reported in that work: Each patient was aged 18 to 65 and had newly diagnosed hyperthyroidism of under 2 months' duration. Carried out on the TCR CDR3, a first-round RT-PCR used the HTBI primer set.

Source: peripheral blood mononuclear cells (PBMCs), taken at new diagnosis, from a patient treated with antithyroid drugs. V is TRBV20-1 and J is TRBJ1-6, with TRBD1 identical over 9 bases. The receptor was derived from a woman between 25 and 40 years old with Graves disease. The CDR3 DNA reads as TGCAGTGCTTCCGGGACAGGGAGCTCACCCCTCCACTTT. This codes for CSASGTGSSPLHF.